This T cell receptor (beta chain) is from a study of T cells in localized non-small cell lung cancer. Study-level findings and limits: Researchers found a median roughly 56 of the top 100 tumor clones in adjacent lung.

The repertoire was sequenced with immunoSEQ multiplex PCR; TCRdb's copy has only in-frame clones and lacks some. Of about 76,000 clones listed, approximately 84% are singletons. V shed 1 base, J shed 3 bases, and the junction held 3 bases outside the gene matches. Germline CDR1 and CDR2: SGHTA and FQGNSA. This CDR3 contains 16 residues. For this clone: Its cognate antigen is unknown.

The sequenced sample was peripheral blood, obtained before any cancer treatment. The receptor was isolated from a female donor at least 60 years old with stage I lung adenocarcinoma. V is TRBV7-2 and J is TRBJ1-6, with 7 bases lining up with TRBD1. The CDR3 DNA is TGTGCCAGCAGCTTAGTACAGGGGAACTATAATTCACCCCTCCACTTT. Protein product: CASSLVQGNYNSPLHF.